A single sample is the source of the 5 T cell receptor beta chains below, sequenced in a study of cytomegalovirus exposure and HLA in healthy donors. PCR used 60 Vbeta primers and 13 Jbeta primers. Generated by immunoSEQ multiplex PCR, the TCRdb table keeps only in-frame clones and is missing some. This sample has around 240,000 clones, with around 76% found just once. Sequencing was carried out using PBMCs. The source is a woman aged 40 to 49 in good health and CMV-seropositive.

CDR3 in DNA: TGTGCCAGCAGCCCCGGGGGGACAACTAATGAAAAACTGTTTTTT. Translation: CASSPGGTTNEKLFF. The V call is TRBV9, the J call TRBJ1-4; TRBD1 is a possible D gene (5 bases). The ends were cut back, 4 bases at V and 0 bases at J, with 10 bases in the middle. Germline CDR1 SGDLS, CDR2 YYNGEE. The CDR3 has 15 amino acids.

Notes on this clone: The junction departs from germline at one end; a sequencing error may be responsible. This chain links TRBV7-9 with TRBJ1-1; D is unclear. The CDR3 totals 13 residues. Germline values: CDR1 SEHNR, CDR2 FQNEAQ (reference sequence). CDR3 sequence (DNA): TGTTCCAGCAGCTTAGGACTCGGCACTGAAGCTTTCTTT. This gives the protein CSSSLGLGTEAFF.

The chain couples TRBV6-6 to TRBJ1-4, with 9 bases aligning to TRBD1. This CDR3 region has 16 residues. The germline V gene has CDR1 MNHNY and CDR2 SVGAGI (reference sequence). The V and J ends lost 4 bases and 10 bases, in that order; junction bases with no gene match: 13. The CDR3 bases are TGTGCCAGCAGTTTTAAAGACAGGGGGGGAGAGAGAAAACTGTTTTTT. Translated: CASSFKDRGGERKLFF.

The sample holds one count of this clone. The chain is built from TRBV18 and TRBJ1-2; D might be TRBD1 (6 bases). The CDR3 is 14 residues long. V lost 3 bases, J lost 13 bases, and 21 bases lay in between. In germline, CDR1 is KGHSH, CDR2 LQKENI. Here the CDR3 DNA reads TGTGCCAGCTCACCTTCCACCGACAGGTTTCGCGGCACCTTC. It codes for CASSPSTDRFRGTF.

This clone was seen a single time. The rearrangement uses TRBV4-2 and TRBJ2-1; the D gene is possibly TRBD2 (6 bases). Germline V gene lookup returns CDR1 LGHNA and CDR2 YNFKEQ. The ends were cut back, 3 bases at V and 0 bases at J, with 18 bases in the middle. This CDR3 comprises 18 residues. In DNA form, the CDR3 reads TGTGCCAGCAGCCAGGAGGGCCGCGGGTCCATCTCCTACAATGAGCAGTTCTTC. Protein product: CASSQEGRGSISYNEQFF.